Listed below are T cell receptor beta chains from one sample, sequenced in a study of blood T cells in healthy people across ages. From the 5' RACE reads, TCRdb called clonotypes with MiXCR, one entry per CDR3 protein. This sample carries some 1.1 million distinct CDR3 sequences, 35% to 40% of them seen once, and the ten largest clones take approximately 14%. The specimen sequenced was blood. The receptors stem from a man in his late teens or twenties in good health. Each CDR3 is given with its conserved first and last residue. A D gene is named only where the DNA matches it firmly. Not all rows give a size; the values are once, few, many and, for expanded clones, a class.

d_call: TRBD2; j_call: TRBJ2-1; clone_size: NA; v_call: TRBV20-1; cdr3_aa: CSAIRLAGDYGEQFF; cdr3_nt: TGCAGTGCTATTAGACTAGCGGGGGATTATGGTGAGCAGTTCTTC
d_call: NA; j_call: TRBJ2-7; clone_size: NA; v_call: TRBV9; cdr3_aa: CASSPPPGDYEQYF; cdr3_nt: TGTGCCAGCAGCCCCCCTCCGGGAGATTACGAGCAGTACTTC
d_call: NA; j_call: TRBJ1-5; clone_size: few; v_call: TRBV18; cdr3_aa: CASSPGGVVGQPQHF; cdr3_nt: TGTGCCAGCTCACCAGGGGGAGTTGTAGGTCAGCCCCAGCATTTT
d_call: TRBD1; j_call: TRBJ1-4; clone_size: NA; v_call: TRBV4-2; cdr3_aa: CASSRPGQTNEKLFF; cdr3_nt: TGTGCCAGCAGCCGGCCGGGACAGACTAATGAAAAACTGTTTTTT
d_call: TRBD2; j_call: TRBJ2-5; clone_size: NA; v_call: TRBV12-3/TRBV12-4; cdr3_aa: CASSGGLAETQYF; cdr3_nt: TGTGCTAGCAGTGGAGGACTAGCGGAGACCCAGTACTTC
d_call: TRBD1; j_call: TRBJ1-1; clone_size: NA; v_call: TRBV7-2; cdr3_aa: CASSLAGGQLWYEAFF; cdr3_nt: TGTGCCAGCAGCTTAGCCGGGGGACAGCTATGGTATGAAGCTTTCTTT
d_call: NA; j_call: TRBJ2-1; clone_size: NA; v_call: TRBV11-2; cdr3_aa: CASSPGYTDNEQFF; cdr3_nt: TGTGCCAGCAGCCCAGGGTACACGGACAATGAGCAGTTCTTC
d_call: NA; j_call: TRBJ1-2; clone_size: few; v_call: TRBV20-1; cdr3_aa: CSARGDSRLWGYTF; cdr3_nt: TGCAGTGCTAGAGGCGACAGTCGCCTATGGGGCTACACCTTC
d_call: NA; j_call: TRBJ1-1; clone_size: few; v_call: TRBV27; cdr3_aa: CASSRWLDGTEAFF; cdr3_nt: TGTGCCAGCAGTCGTTGGTTGGACGGCACTGAAGCTTTCTTT
d_call: NA; j_call: TRBJ1-2; clone_size: once; v_call: TRBV5-6; cdr3_aa: CASSPHLWNGTNYGCTF; cdr3_nt: TGTGCCAGCAGCCCCCACCTTTGGAATGGGACTAACTATGGCTGCACCTTC
d_call: NA; j_call: TRBJ2-2; clone_size: NA; v_call: TRBV11-2; cdr3_aa: CASSLNLGGESGELFF; cdr3_nt: TGTGCCAGCAGCTTAAACCTGGGGGGAGAATCCGGGGAGCTGTTTTTT
d_call: NA; j_call: TRBJ2-1; clone_size: few; v_call: TRBV28; cdr3_aa: CASSLGRSGFYNEQFF; cdr3_nt: TGTGCCAGCAGTTTGGGAAGATCGGGGTTCTACAATGAGCAGTTCTTC
d_call: NA; j_call: TRBJ2-7; clone_size: NA; v_call: TRBV6-1; cdr3_aa: CASRAGLARSYEQYF; cdr3_nt: TGTGCCAGCCGCGCGGGGTTGGCGCGCTCCTACGAGCAGTACTTC
d_call: NA; j_call: TRBJ2-1; clone_size: NA; v_call: TRBV11-3; cdr3_aa: CASSLDGGSAYNEQFF; cdr3_nt: TGTGCCAGCAGCTTAGATGGTGGGTCGGCCTACAATGAGCAGTTCTTC
d_call: NA; j_call: TRBJ1-1; clone_size: NA; v_call: TRBV20-1; cdr3_aa: CSARGHVNTEAFF; cdr3_nt: TGCAGTGCTAGAGGGCACGTAAACACTGAAGCTTTCTTT
d_call: TRBD1; j_call: TRBJ2-6; clone_size: many; v_call: TRBV29-1; cdr3_aa: CSVGQGSSGANVLTF; cdr3_nt: TGCAGCGTGGGACAGGGAAGCTCTGGGGCCAACGTCCTGACTTTC
d_call: NA; j_call: TRBJ1-2; clone_size: NA; v_call: TRBV11-2; cdr3_aa: CASSLDARGRGYGYTF; cdr3_nt: TGTGCCAGCAGCTTAGATGCCCGGGGCCGGGGCTATGGCTACACCTTC
d_call: NA; j_call: TRBJ1-2; clone_size: NA; v_call: TRBV12-3/TRBV12-4; cdr3_aa: CASSPENSRRDGYTF; cdr3_nt: TGTGCCAGCAGCCCAGAGAACAGCCGCCGGGATGGCTACACCTTC
d_call: NA; j_call: TRBJ1-4; clone_size: few; v_call: TRBV4-3; cdr3_aa: CASSQDRWAPLTGELFF; cdr3_nt: TGCGCCAGCAGCCAAGATCGGTGGGCACCGCTTACTGGGGAACTGTTTTTT
d_call: NA; j_call: TRBJ2-5; clone_size: NA; v_call: TRBV11-1; cdr3_aa: CASSLPEGLLQETQYF; cdr3_nt: TGTGCCAGCAGCCTACCCGAAGGACTCCTTCAAGAGACCCAGTACTTC
d_call: TRBD1; j_call: TRBJ2-5; clone_size: NA; v_call: TRBV7-8; cdr3_aa: CASSSTGLETQYF; cdr3_nt: TGTGCCAGCAGCTCGACAGGGTTGGAGACCCAGTACTTC
d_call: NA; j_call: TRBJ1-6; clone_size: NA; v_call: TRBV2; cdr3_aa: CASSEGGRFYNSPLHF; cdr3_nt: TGTGCCAGCAGTGAGGGCGGAAGATTCTATAATTCACCCCTCCACTTT
d_call: TRBD1; j_call: TRBJ1-2; clone_size: NA; v_call: TRBV13; cdr3_aa: CASSRGQNPIYNYGYTF; cdr3_nt: TGTGCCAGCAGCCGGGGACAGAATCCCATATATAACTATGGCTACACCTTC
d_call: NA; j_call: TRBJ1-2; clone_size: NA; v_call: TRBV27; cdr3_aa: CASSLGSGLGYTF; cdr3_nt: TGTGCCAGCAGTTTAGGTTCAGGGCTGGGGTACACCTTC
d_call: NA; j_call: TRBJ1-3; clone_size: NA; v_call: TRBV12-3/TRBV12-4; cdr3_aa: CASSARGVSPGNTIYF; cdr3_nt: TGTGCCAGCAGTGCCAGGGGTGTGAGCCCTGGAAACACCATATATTTT
d_call: NA; j_call: TRBJ1-5; clone_size: few; v_call: TRBV6-1; cdr3_aa: CASSVTRGAFSNQPQHF; cdr3_nt: TGTGCCAGCAGTGTGACCCGGGGGGCGTTTAGCAATCAGCCCCAGCATTTT
d_call: TRBD1; j_call: TRBJ1-3; clone_size: NA; v_call: TRBV6-1; cdr3_aa: CASSSTGETGNTIYF; cdr3_nt: TGTGCCAGCAGTTCAACAGGGGAGACAGGAAACACCATATATTTT
d_call: NA; j_call: TRBJ1-2; clone_size: NA; v_call: TRBV11-2; cdr3_aa: CASSEGRTSPGYGYTF; cdr3_nt: TGTGCCAGCAGCGAAGGTCGAACTTCACCGGGCTATGGCTACACCTTC
d_call: TRBD1; j_call: TRBJ2-1; clone_size: NA; v_call: TRBV5-5; cdr3_aa: CASSLYRGTSNEQFF; cdr3_nt: TGTGCCAGCAGCTTATACAGGGGTACCAGCAATGAGCAGTTCTTC
d_call: NA; j_call: TRBJ1-1; clone_size: NA; v_call: TRBV4-3; cdr3_aa: CASSQDVRTPPLLNTEAFF; cdr3_nt: TGCGCCAGCAGCCAAGACGTGCGGACACCCCCGCTTTTGAACACTGAAGCTTTCTTT
d_call: NA; j_call: TRBJ2-1; clone_size: many; v_call: TRBV10-3; cdr3_aa: CAITQDAYNEQFF; cdr3_nt: TGTGCCATCACACAGGATGCCTACAATGAGCAGTTCTTC
d_call: TRBD2; j_call: TRBJ2-7; clone_size: once; v_call: TRBV2; cdr3_aa: CASSRFRGGKSYNEQYF; cdr3_nt: TGTGCCAGCAGCCGCTTCCGGGGGGGTAAGTCCTACAATGAGCAGTACTTC
d_call: NA; j_call: TRBJ2-1; clone_size: NA; v_call: TRBV20-1; cdr3_aa: CSALNNEQFF; cdr3_nt: TGCAGTGCTTTGAACAATGAGCAGTTCTTC
d_call: NA; j_call: TRBJ2-3; clone_size: once; v_call: TRBV5-1; cdr3_aa: CASSLTPTESPTDTQYF; cdr3_nt: TGCGCCAGCAGCTTGACGCCGACCGAATCCCCCACAGATACGCAGTATTTT
d_call: NA; j_call: TRBJ2-7; clone_size: many; v_call: TRBV29-1; cdr3_aa: CSSREGSEEQYF; cdr3_nt: TGCAGCTCCCGTGAGGGTTCAGAGGAGCAGTACTTC
d_call: NA; j_call: TRBJ1-1; clone_size: NA; v_call: TRBV12-3/TRBV12-4; cdr3_aa: CASNFTNRVGTEAFF; cdr3_nt: TGTGCCAGCAATTTCACTAACAGGGTCGGCACTGAAGCTTTCTTT
d_call: NA; j_call: TRBJ2-1; clone_size: NA; v_call: TRBV20-1; cdr3_aa: CSAAAAGAYDEQFF; cdr3_nt: TGCAGTGCTGCCGCTGCGGGGGCCTACGATGAGCAGTTCTTC
d_call: TRBD1; j_call: TRBJ1-1; clone_size: NA; v_call: TRBV5-1; cdr3_aa: CASSLARARGQEYTEAFF; cdr3_nt: TGCGCCAGCAGCTTGGCCAGGGCCAGGGGGCAAGAGTACACTGAAGCTTTCTTT
d_call: NA; j_call: TRBJ1-4; clone_size: NA; v_call: TRBV5-5; cdr3_aa: CASSLRFGTTPNEKLFF; cdr3_nt: TGTGCCAGCAGCTTGCGGTTCGGGACAACTCCGAATGAAAAACTGTTTTTT
d_call: TRBD2; j_call: TRBJ2-3; clone_size: NA; v_call: TRBV6-2/TRBV6-3; cdr3_aa: CASTRRAGLATDTQYF; cdr3_nt: TGTGCCAGCACCCGAAGGGCCGGACTAGCAACAGATACGCAGTATTTT